This TCR beta chain was documented in a study of T cell changes during pregnancy in multiple sclerosis (dated by TCRdb to between 2018 and 2020). In the study overall: The study looked at changes in the T cell repertoire across pregnancy in women with multiple sclerosis.

CDR1 and CDR2 are drawn from the germline V gene: SGHTA, FQGTGA. V has 3 bases trimmed and J has 0 bases trimmed; junction bases matching no gene number 6. Taken from cysteine to phenylalanine, the CDR3 has 18 residues. Only the CDR3 DNA is retained, 54 bases long and in frame from the first base. On this clone: No cognate antigen has been identified for it. No base qualities exist here, and no much larger clone lies one base off it.

Library creation used the immunoSEQ multiplex PCR assay. Sourced from immuneACCESS, this table was stored by TCRdb with only in-frame sequences that have V and J called. A share of the clones is absent; for the studies checked, an unresolved V gene accounts for under half, and the remainder has no known explanation. This sample holds around 66,000 clones; 90% were observed only once. The ten top clones hold 3% to 3.5% of the sample. This chain is built from TRBV7-3 and TRBJ2-6, with TRBD1 matching 9 junction bases. Sequences were derived from peripheral blood, sampled in the first trimester of pregnancy. The sequence was collected from a female donor in good health, enrolled as a control in a pregnancy study. In nucleotides, the sequence is TGTGCCAGCAGCTTCTCCGGGACAGGGAGCTCTGGGGCCAACGTCCTGACTTTC. Its protein reads: CASSFSGTGSSGANVLTF.